The 30 T cell receptor beta chains in this list originate from one sample, sequenced in a study of CD8+ T cells in alopecia areata. Reverse transcription of extracted RNA yielded cDNA, which provided the sequencing template. Here immunoSEQ multiplex PCR was the method, and the copy in TCRdb shows in-frame clones only, minus some. Counted here are approximately 30,000 clones, around 60% occurring once; the ten biggest clones make up less than 50%. Sample: NKG2D-high CD8+ T cells sorted from blood. The receptors shown here come from a human donor with alopecia areata.

This clone was counted ten times or more. The chain combines TRBV4-1 with TRBJ2-7, with 9 bases aligning to TRBD1. With 4 bases clipped from V and 0 bases from J, the junction kept 1 base outside the gene matches. Germline CDR1 reads MGHRA; CDR2 reads YSYEKL. The CDR3 is 14 amino acids. CDR3 region: CASSRDRASYEQYF. In DNA form, the CDR3 reads TGCGCCAGCAGCCGGGACAGGGCCTCCTACGAGCAGTACTTC.

The chain links TRBV2 to TRBJ2-2, with D possibly matching TRBD2 (6 bases). V gave up 6 bases and J gave up 0 bases, with 11 bases separating them. This CDR3 has 15 amino acids. The V gene's germline CDR1 is SNHLY and CDR2 FYNNEI. The CDR3 loop reads CASRTDYSNTGELFF. The CDR3, as DNA: TGTGCCAGCAGGACGGACTACTCGAACACCGGGGAGCTGTTTTTT.

V gene TRBV7-2 combines with J gene TRBJ1-5; D ambiguous. Germline V CDR1 and CDR2: SGHTA, FQGNSA. The CDR3 spans 15 residues. V was clipped by 3 bases and J by 3 bases, with 12 bases between them. CDR3 protein: CASSFIGTNNQPQHF. DNA for the CDR3: TGTGCCAGCAGCTTTATCGGTACAAACAATCAGCCCCAGCATTTT.

The chain joins TRBV19 to TRBJ2-5; D gene ambiguous. Germline loops: CDR1 LNHDA, CDR2 SQIVND (reference sequence). Trimming removed 2 bases at V and 5 bases at J, with 9 bases between. This CDR3 contains 13 residues. The CDR3 is CASSISAGETQYF. The CDR3 bases are TGTGCCAGTAGTATATCCGCCGGGGAGACCCAGTACTTC.

The CDR3 sequence: CASSSGQGYNEQFF. The CDR3 nucleotides are TGTGCCAGCAGTTCGGGACAGGGATACAATGAGCAGTTCTTC. The chain is built from TRBV9 and TRBJ2-1; 9 nucleotides line up with TRBD1. CDR1 and CDR2 from the germline V gene are SGDLS and YYNGEE. Trimming removed 5 bases from V and 4 bases from J; junction bases left unmatched: 4. This CDR3 spans 14 amino acids.

The CDR3 nucleotides are TGTGCCAGCAGCGTAGATGGGGCTTACACCGGGGAGCTGTTTTTT. This encodes CASSVDGAYTGELFF. The chain combines TRBV9 with TRBJ2-2, with a possible D match to TRBD1 (5 bases). The germline V gene has CDR1 SGDLS and CDR2 YYNGEE. Trimming left V 0 bases short and J 3 bases short, with 9 bases between. This CDR3 region has 15 residues.

Comment on this clone: At one boundary the junction diverges from the germline segment, which might be a read error. In nucleotides, the CDR3 is TGTGCCAGCAGCCCAGGCACCCGGGAGCTGTTTTTT. It is translated as CASSPGTRELFF. This sequence joins TRBV7-3 and TRBJ2-2; D call uncertain. Germline assignment: CDR1 SGHTA and CDR2 FQGTGA. This CDR3 has 12 residues.

The chain recombines TRBV2 with TRBJ2-1, with 8 bases that match TRBD2. V was clipped by 4 bases and J by 1 base; unmatched bases: 6. This CDR3 is 16 amino acids long. Germline-derived CDR1 and CDR2 are SNHLY and FYNNEI. The CDR3 loop reads CASSAILAGSYNEQFF. Written as DNA, the CDR3 is TGTGCCAGCAGTGCAATCCTAGCGGGTTCCTACAATGAGCAGTTCTTC.

The genes are TRBV10-2 and TRBJ2-5, with 8 bases lining up with TRBD1. Trimming took 8 bases from V and 3 from J; bases not matched to a gene: 5. The CDR3 spans 13 residues. Germline V gives CDR1 WSHSY, CDR2 SAAADI. The CDR3 spells CASLMTGEETQYF. The CDR3 bases are TGCGCCAGCCTCATGACAGGGGAAGAGACCCAGTACTTC.

The chain has TRBV29-1 and TRBJ1-2; 8 bases map to TRBD1. The V gene end was trimmed by 2 bases and the J gene end by 5 bases; junction bases not matched to a gene: 10. This CDR3 is 15 amino acids long. CDR1 is SQVTM and CDR2 is ANQGSEA in the germline V gene. CDR3 coding DNA: TGCAGCGTTGAAAGCGGACAGGGATTAGGGTATGGCTACACCTTC. It is translated as CSVESGQGLGYGYTF.

V and J are TRBV27 and TRBJ2-1; D is uncertain. The CDR3 totals 13 residues. The germline V gene has CDR1 MNHEY and CDR2 SMNVEV (reference sequence). Trimming shortened V by 5 bases and J by 6 bases, and 11 bases separated the two germline ends. The CDR3 is CASSPQGPNEQFF. CDR3 DNA sequence: TGTGCCAGCAGTCCCCAAGGGCCCAATGAGCAGTTCTTC.

This clone turned up a few times. The chain links TRBV28 to TRBJ1-2; D is undetermined. Germline V gene lookup returns CDR1 MDHEN and CDR2 SYDVKM. The CDR3 spans 14 residues. Trimming removed 5 bases at V and 7 bases at J, with 17 bases between. The CDR3 is CASSPLGGVRGYTF. The CDR3, as DNA: TGTGCCAGCAGTCCCCTAGGCGGAGTTCGTGGCTACACCTTC.

The rearrangement links TRBV29-1 to TRBJ2-1, with TRBD2 matching over 7 bases. Per the germline V gene, CDR1 is SQVTM and CDR2 is ANQGSEA. This CDR3 is 14 amino acids long. V trimming: 0 bases; J trimming: 12 bases; junction bases outside the gene matches: 11. The chain's CDR3 is CSVEDRSGQGGQFF. CDR3 coding DNA: TGCAGCGTTGAAGATCGTAGCGGGCAGGGTGGGCAGTTCTTC.

The CDR3 protein is CASSLWGQGAYEQYF. DNA of the CDR3: TGTGCCAGCAGTTTATGGGGACAGGGGGCGTACGAGCAGTACTTC. This sequence joins TRBV28 and TRBJ2-7; 12 positions match TRBD1. Germline assignment: CDR1 MDHEN and CDR2 SYDVKM. CDR3 length: 15 residues. The V gene end was trimmed by 0 bases and the J gene end by 4 bases; junction bases not matched to a gene: 1.

The J gene is TRBJ2-7, the V gene TRBV7-9; tentatively, D is TRBD1 (5 bases). Germline CDR1 reads SEHNR; CDR2 reads FQNEAQ (reference sequence). The CDR3 consists of 14 residues. V lost 2 bases and J 5 bases, leaving 13 bases between the germline ends. CDR3 in amino acids: CASSLPIRENEQYF. Written as DNA, the CDR3 is TGTGCCAGCAGCTTACCCATCAGGGAAAACGAGCAGTACTTC.

The rearrangement links TRBV28 to TRBJ2-7; 12 bases agree with TRBD2. V shed 6 bases and J 6 bases; nucleotides not matched to a gene: 9. Germline CDR1 reads MDHEN; CDR2 reads SYDVKM. This CDR3 has 15 residues. CDR3 sequence reads: CASSSRLAGEGEQYF. The CDR3 DNA follows: TGTGCCAGCAGCTCTCGACTAGCGGGAGAGGGCGAGCAGTACTTC.

This clone was recorded a few times. The rearrangement links TRBV9 to TRBJ1-1, with D possibly TRBD1 on 6 matching bases. Germline values: CDR1 SGDLS, CDR2 YYNGEE. Trimming removed 3 bases from V and 3 bases from J, with 18 bases in between. This CDR3 has 16 amino acids. CDR3: CASSAGYDRTDTEAFF. The CDR3 DNA reads TGTGCCAGCAGCGCGGGATACGACAGGACGGACACTGAAGCTTTCTTT.

The table lists this clone with a few counts. This sequence joins TRBV10-3 and TRBJ2-1; D perhaps matches TRBD1 (5 bases). Germline V gene sequence: CDR1 ENHRY, CDR2 SYGVKD. Trimming took off 6 bases at V and 9 bases at J, with 15 bases between the two ends. This CDR3 region has 13 residues. CDR3 in amino acids: CAISRDSYFEQFF. The DNA of the CDR3 is TGTGCCATCAGCCGAGACAGCTACTTTGAGCAGTTCTTC.

This clone came up once. The chain couples TRBV7-8 to TRBJ1-1; unclear D gene. The CDR3 has 13 residues. Trimming left V 3 bases short and J 2 bases short, with 7 bases between. Germline CDR1 is SGHVS and CDR2 is FQNEAQ. CDR3 sequence (DNA): TGTGCCAGCAGCTTTCGGCTAAACACTGAAGCTTTCTTT. Translated, it gives CASSFRLNTEAFF.

The V call is TRBV2, the J call TRBJ2-5, with 10 positions matching TRBD1. Per germline, CDR1 SNHLY and CDR2 FYNNEI. V was clipped by 7 bases and J by 5 bases; unmatched bases: 4. The CDR3 is made up of 13 amino acids. CDR3 loop: CASIDRGRETQYF. The CDR3 DNA follows: TGTGCCAGCATTGACAGGGGGCGGGAGACCCAGTACTTC.

About this clone itself: The sample has other DNA sequences that encode this CDR3 too. This chain connects TRBV27 to TRBJ2-7, with D unresolved. This CDR3 spans 13 amino acids. CDR1 and CDR2 from the germline V gene are MNHEY and SMNVEV (reference sequence). Trimming took off 2 bases at V and 0 bases at J, with 5 bases between the two ends. CDR3 in DNA: TGTGCCAGCAGTTTAACGAGCTCCTACGAGCAGTACTTC. Its protein is CASSLTSSYEQYF.

The sample holds a few counts of this clone. The chain links TRBV18 to TRBJ2-5; a possible D gene is TRBD1 (6 bases). Germline V gene lookup returns CDR1 KGHSH and CDR2 LQKENI. The CDR3 extends over 15 amino acids. Between the trimmed V and J ends, which lost 3 bases and 1 base, there was a span of 12 bases. The CDR3 is CASSPQGHLQETQYF. CDR3 bases: TGTGCCAGCTCACCGCAGGGGCACCTCCAAGAGACCCAGTACTTC. The full variable domain, rest sourced from reference TRBV18 and TRBJ2-5, is NAGVMQNPRHLVRRRGQEARLRCSPMKGHSHVYWYRQLPEEGLKFMVYLQKENIIDESGMPKERFSAEFPKEGPSILRIQQVVRGDSAAYFCASSPQGHLQETQYFGPGTRLLVL.

This sequence joins TRBV29-1 and TRBJ1-2; D ambiguous. This CDR3 is 13 amino acids long. V dropped 6 bases and J dropped 3 bases, with 14 bases sitting between them. Germline V gives CDR1 SQVTM, CDR2 ANQGSEA. CDR3 residues: CSVDPGLDYGYTF. CDR3 bases: TGCAGCGTCGACCCCGGGTTGGACTATGGCTACACCTTC. The full variable domain, in which reference TRBV29-1 and TRBJ1-2 provide the parts outside the CDR3, is SAVISQKPSRDICQRGTSLTIQCQVDSQVTMMFWYRQQPGQSLTLIATANQGSEATYESGFVIDKFPISRPNLTFSTLTVSNMSPEDSSIYLCSVDPGLDYGYTFGSGTRLTVV.

This chain joins TRBV27 and TRBJ1-2, with 8 bases that match TRBD1. The germline gives CDR1 MNHEY, CDR2 SMNVEV (reference sequence). The CDR3 sequence is 16 residues long. Unmatched junction bases numbered 15, after V lost 5 bases and J lost 7 bases. CDR3 residues: CASSPFLRQGPAGYTF. As DNA, the CDR3 is TGTGCCAGCAGTCCGTTCCTCCGACAGGGGCCGGCTGGCTACACCTTC.

This clone has a handful of counts. V and J are TRBV7-9 and TRBJ2-5; 7 bases are a match to TRBD2. The CDR3 covers 13 residues. V lost 5 bases and J lost 5; bases outside the gene matches: 5. Germline CDR1 and CDR2: SEHNR and FQNEAQ (reference sequence). This CDR3 reads CASSGEGYETQYF. The CDR3 nucleotides are TGTGCCAGCAGCGGGGAGGGATATGAGACCCAGTACTTC.

This sequence joins TRBV7-9 and TRBJ2-4; no clear D. The CDR3 has 17 residues. The germline V gene has CDR1 SEHNR and CDR2 FQNEAQ (reference sequence). V was shortened by 4 bases and J by 1 base, with 17 bases between the two germline ends. This chain's CDR3 is CASSSPRLPEAKNIQYF. The CDR3 nucleotides read TGTGCCAGCAGCTCCCCCCGCCTCCCCGAGGCCAAAAACATTCAGTACTTC.

On this clone: The same CDR3 can be traced to other DNA sequences in this sample. The chain employs TRBV29-1 and TRBJ1-1; unclear D gene. This CDR3 is built from 12 residues. V lost 6 bases and J 2 bases, leaving 10 bases between the germline ends. Germline CDR1 reads SQVTM; CDR2 reads ANQGSEA. The CDR3 DNA reads TGCAGCGTCGGGAGATTAAACACTGAAGCTTTCTTT. Its protein is CSVGRLNTEAFF. The whole variable domain, remainder taken from reference TRBV29-1 and TRBJ1-1, is SAVISQKPSRDICQRGTSLTIQCQVDSQVTMMFWYRQQPGQSLTLIATANQGSEATYESGFVIDKFPISRPNLTFSTLTVSNMSPEDSSIYLCSVGRLNTEAFFGQGTRLTVV.

V and J are TRBV4-3 and TRBJ2-1, with D maybe TRBD2 (5 bases). Germline CDR1 is LGHNA and CDR2 is YSLEER. Trimming shortened V by 0 bases and J by 6 bases, and 12 bases separated the two germline ends. The CDR3 totals 15 residues. This CDR3 reads CASSQDSSTPNEQFF. The CDR3 DNA is TGCGCCAGCAGCCAAGATTCTAGCACTCCCAATGAGCAGTTCTTC.

Regarding this clone: A read error may produce the germline difference seen at one junction end. The chain employs TRBV28 and TRBJ1-5; D unclear. CDR1 MDHEN and CDR2 SYDVKM come from the germline V gene. The CDR3 has 11 residues. Written as DNA, the CDR3 is TGTGCCAGCAGTCTTGATCAGCCGCAGGATTTT. It is translated as CASSLDQPQDF.

The chain couples TRBV27 to TRBJ2-7, with D possibly being TRBD1 or TRBD2 (6 bases each). CDR3 length: 13 amino acids. Between the trimmed V and J ends, which lost 5 bases and 2 bases, there was a span of 10 bases. Germline loops: CDR1 MNHEY, CDR2 SMNVEV (reference sequence). CDR3 region: CASSTRGPYEQYF. CDR3 bases: TGTGCCAGCAGTACCCGGGGGCCCTACGAGCAGTACTTC.